This T cell receptor (beta chain) derives from a study of shared clonotypes between healthy human individuals. Data came from immunoSEQ multiplex PCR; TCRdb stores just in-frame clones and leaves some out. The data contain over a million clones, approximately 98% of them singletons. Germline assignment: CDR1 SGHRS and CDR2 YFSETQ. This CDR3 spans 16 amino acids. Trimming took 3 bases from V and 0 from J; bases not matched to a gene: 9. The receptor's source is a man younger than 40 in good health. Sequenced sample: naive CD4+ T cells sorted from blood. Subset of the sample: CD45RA+ positively selected. The chain is built from TRBV5-1 and TRBJ2-7, with 7 bases fitting TRBD2. DNA of the CDR3: TGCGCCAGCAGCTCTAGCCTCGGGACTAACTCCTACGAGCAGTACTTC. Amino acid sequence: CASSSSLGTNSYEQYF.